This T cell receptor beta chain was profiled in a study of neurological immune-mediated disorders. This clonotype was detected many times. The CDR3 extends over 17 amino acids. CDR1 and CDR2 from the germline V gene are LGHDT and YNNKEL (reference sequence). V was pared by 0 bases and J by 1 base, with 10 bases between. TCRdb recomputed calls from the 5' RACE reads with MiXCR, one row per CDR3 protein. The table shows tens of thousands of distinct CDR3 sequences, with about 9.9% occurring only once. This TCR derives from a young woman with HTLV-1-associated myelopathy (HAM/TSP). Specimen: CD4+ T cells from blood. The chain joins TRBV3-1 to TRBJ1-6; D is undetermined. DNA of the CDR3: TGTGCCAGCAGCCAAGACGCCATCCAGTCCTATAATTCACCCCTCCACTTT. Residues: CASSQDAIQSYNSPLHF.